Below, 32 T cell receptor beta chains from the same sample are listed, as sequenced in a study of cytomegalovirus exposure and HLA in healthy donors. TCRdb's copy holds only in-frame clones and misses some; the assay was immunoSEQ multiplex PCR. This table has 200,000 or so clones, 85% to 95% appearing once. The sample was PBMCs. All receptors come from a woman under 30 in good health and CMV-seronegative.

The J gene is TRBJ1-6, the V gene TRBV7-2; D is uncertain. The CDR3 extends over 13 amino acids. From germline, CDR1 is SGHTA and CDR2 FQGNSA. The V end lost 4 bases, the J end lost 9 bases, and 10 bases lay between the germline ends. Written as DNA, the CDR3 is TGTGCCAGCAGCTACTCGGTCCCTTCACCCCTCCACTTT. Its translation: CASSYSVPSPLHF.

The chain couples TRBV2 to TRBJ2-5, with TRBD2 identical over 14 bases. This CDR3 has 18 amino acids. The trim removed 1 base at V and 3 bases at J, leaving 7 bases unmatched. Germline values: CDR1 SNHLY, CDR2 FYNNEI. The CDR3 coding sequence is TGTGCCAGCAGTGAAGGATTGTGGGGACTAGCGGGAGAAGAGACCCAGTACTTC. Translating it yields CASSEGLWGLAGEETQYF.

The chain carries TRBV6-5 and TRBJ1-1; 8 bases fit TRBD1. V lost 6 bases, J lost 1 base, and 4 bases stayed unmatched. This CDR3 has 14 amino acids. Germline CDR1 is MNHEY and CDR2 is SVGAGI. The DNA for the CDR3 is TGTGCCAGCAGACCCGGACAGGGGAACACTGAAGCTTTCTTT. Its protein product is CASRPGQGNTEAFF.

The chain couples TRBV25-1 to TRBJ1-2; D is possibly TRBD1 (5 bases). The V gene lost 3 bases and the J gene lost 8 bases, with 13 bases spanning the gap. Germline CDR1 and CDR2: MGHDK and SYGVNS. The CDR3 has 13 amino acids. The CDR3 reads CASSDPGGGGYTF. CDR3 nucleotides: TGTGCCAGCAGTGACCCGGGGGGAGGCGGCTACACCTTC.

A few counts support this clone. This chain joins TRBV2 and TRBJ2-1, with 10 bases identical to TRBD2. The germline V gene encodes CDR1 SNHLY and CDR2 FYNNEI. J gave up 7 bases and V 7 bases, and 10 bases lay outside the gene matches. The CDR3 is made up of 15 amino acids. CDR3 DNA sequence: TGTGCCAGCATAAGGCTAGCGGGAGTTAGGAATGAGCAGTTCTTC. It encodes CASIRLAGVRNEQFF.

This clone occurred a few times. The V gene is TRBV2, the J gene TRBJ1-5; no reliable D call. CDR1 is SNHLY, CDR2 FYNNEI, per germline. This CDR3 is 13 amino acids long. Deletions cut 6 bases from V and 6 bases from J, with 12 bases between. CDR3 DNA: TGTGCCAGCAGCTGGGCGATGGTTCAGCCCCAGCATTTT. Its translation: CASSWAMVQPQHF.

In this sample, this clone turned up a few times. The rearrangement links TRBV6-5 to TRBJ1-1, with TRBD1 as a possible D gene (5 bases). Trimming removed 9 bases at V and 5 bases at J, with 19 bases between. Germline V CDR1 and CDR2: MNHEY, SVGAGI. The CDR3 totals 14 residues. CDR3 in amino acids: CASTPRGVETEAFF. As DNA, the CDR3 is TGTGCCAGTACCCCTCGGGGGGTCGAAACTGAAGCTTTCTTT.

The chain combines TRBV27 with TRBJ1-1; a weak D match, TRBD1 (6 bases). The V gene's germline CDR1 is MNHEY and CDR2 SMNVEV (reference sequence). This CDR3 region has 15 residues. V was cut by 3 bases and J by 4 bases, with 15 bases left in between. The CDR3 DNA sequence: TGTGCCAGCAGTTTTGCCGGGGCGGGGGCCACTGAAGCTTTCTTT. Translation: CASSFAGAGATEAFF.

The V call is TRBV7-3, the J call TRBJ2-3, with no clear D. V was trimmed by 3 bases and J by 0 bases, leaving 4 bases between them. The CDR3 length is 13 residues. Germline CDR1 SGHTA, CDR2 FQGTGA. The CDR3: CASSFISTDTQYF. In DNA, the CDR3 is TGTGCCAGCAGCTTTATCAGCACAGATACGCAGTATTTT. The full variable domain, completed using reference TRBV7-3 and TRBJ2-3, is GAGVSQTPSNKVTEKGKYVELRCDPISGHTALYWYRQSLGQGPEFLIYFQGTGAADDSGLPNDRFFAVRPEGSVSTLKIQRTERGDSAVYLCASSFISTDTQYFGPGTRLTVL.

This clone is a singleton in its sample. The genes are TRBV6-6 and TRBJ2-1, with D possibly being TRBD1 (5 bases). Per germline, CDR1 MNHNY and CDR2 SVGAGI (reference sequence). V lost 4 bases to trimming and J lost 5 bases, with 15 bases between them. The CDR3 length is 15 residues. CDR3 DNA sequence: TGTGCCAGCAGTTCCCAGGGTGGGCACCACAATGAGCAGTTCTTC. Translation: CASSSQGGHHNEQFF.

V and J are TRBV4-1 and TRBJ1-3; possibly TRBD1 for D (5 bases). There are 17 residues in the CDR3. Trimming stripped 0 bases from V and 5 bases from J, with 17 bases between. The V gene's germline CDR1 is MGHRA and CDR2 YSYEKL. This CDR3 reads CASSQDSPRERRNTIYF. The CDR3 DNA follows: TGCGCCAGCAGCCAAGACTCCCCCAGGGAAAGAAGAAACACCATATATTTT.

In its sample, this clone was seen a few times. This chain connects TRBV27 to TRBJ2-7; TRBD2 aligns across 8 bases. Trimming removed 5 bases from V and 2 bases from J; junction bases left unmatched: 11. CDR3 size: 16 residues. CDR1 is MNHEY, CDR2 SMNVEV, per germline (reference sequence). Here the CDR3 reads CASSPGGVAGTYEQYF. In DNA form, the CDR3 reads TGTGCCAGCAGTCCAGGTGGTGTAGCGGGGACCTACGAGCAGTACTTC.

The chain links TRBV9 to TRBJ1-3; D not certain. V was clipped by 0 bases and J by 1 base, with 11 bases between them. This CDR3 is 16 amino acids long. Germline CDR1 SGDLS, CDR2 YYNGEE. CDR3 amino acids: CASSVGVGGSGNTIYF. In DNA form, the CDR3 reads TGTGCCAGCAGCGTAGGTGTGGGAGGATCTGGAAACACCATATATTTT. The entire variable domain, with the rest obtained from reference TRBV9 and TRBJ1-3, is as follows: DSGVTQTPKHLITATGQRVTLRCSPRSGDLSVYWYQQSLDQGLQFLIQYYNGEERAKGNILERFSAQQFPDLHSELNLSSLELGDSALYFCASSVGVGGSGNTIYFGEGSWLTVV.

The chain recombines TRBV27 with TRBJ2-1; 8 bases are shared with TRBD2. The junction had 4 bases not matched to a gene; V was cut back by 2 bases and J by 4 bases. Looked up from germline, CDR1 is MNHEY and CDR2 is SMNVEV (reference sequence). The CDR3 extends over 15 amino acids. CDR3 region: CASSLGPGGYNEQFF. DNA of the CDR3: TGTGCCAGCAGTTTAGGACCGGGAGGGTACAATGAGCAGTTCTTC.

The rearrangement joins TRBV6-5 to TRBJ2-3, with D perhaps TRBD1 (6 bases). The CDR3 covers 16 residues. Germline-derived CDR1 and CDR2 are MNHEY and SVGAGI. Trimming removed 6 bases at V and 2 bases at J, with 18 bases between. CDR3 residues: CASSYQGLGLTDTQYF. CDR3 nucleotides: TGTGCCAGCAGCTACCAGGGGCTTGGTCTCACAGATACGCAGTATTTT.

The V gene is TRBV4-1, the J gene TRBJ2-3; 9 bases are shared with TRBD1. Germline loops: CDR1 MGHRA, CDR2 YSYEKL. J gave up 10 bases and V 0 bases, and 8 bases lay outside the gene matches. The CDR3 is made up of 15 amino acids. The CDR3 here is CASSQEWTGVPAQYF. The CDR3 DNA follows: TGCGCCAGCAGCCAAGAATGGACAGGGGTACCAGCGCAGTATTTT.

The chain uses TRBV19 and TRBJ2-6, with 7 bases fitting TRBD2. The CDR3 is 18 amino acids. J was trimmed by 9 bases and V by 2 bases; bases with no gene match: 16. CDR1 is LNHDA, CDR2 SQIVND, per germline (reference sequence). The CDR3: CASSIRGKGRRDYNVLTF. CDR3 DNA sequence: TGTGCCAGTAGTATAAGGGGAAAAGGGAGAAGGGACTACAACGTCCTGACTTTC.

The rearrangement links TRBV10-3 to TRBJ2-7; a possible D gene is TRBD2 (6 bases). Germline-derived CDR1 and CDR2 are ENHRY and SYGVKD. The CDR3 runs to 12 residues. The V and J ends lost 6 bases and 2 bases respectively, with 8 bases between them. In nucleotides, the CDR3 is TGTGCCATCAGGGCGGGGACCTACGAGCAGTACTTC. Its protein product is CAIRAGTYEQYF.

The chain carries TRBV28 and TRBJ2-7; the D gene is possibly TRBD2 (5 bases). The germline gives CDR1 MDHEN, CDR2 SYDVKM. V was shortened by 2 bases and J by 7 bases, with 9 bases between the two germline ends. This CDR3 region has 12 residues. The CDR3 DNA reads TGTGCCAGCAGTTTAACCAGAGGGGAGCAGTACTTC. Translated: CASSLTRGEQYF. The full variable domain, with the rest looked up from reference TRBV28 and TRBJ2-7, is DVKVTQSSRYLVKRTGEKVFLECVQDMDHENMFWYRQDPGLGLRLIYFSYDVKMKEKGDIPEGYSVSREKKERFSLILESASTNQTSMYLCASSLTRGEQYFGPGTRLTVT.

The chain is built from TRBV7-6 and TRBJ2-2; 9 nucleotides align to TRBD1. This CDR3 has 15 amino acids. V was pared by 1 base and J by 6 bases, with 3 bases of the junction left unmatched. Germline loops: CDR1 SGHVS, CDR2 FNYEAQ. The CDR3 nucleotides are TGTGCCAGCAGCTTAGGACAGGGGGATGCCGGGGAGCTGTTTTTT. The encoded protein is CASSLGQGDAGELFF. The complete variable domain, with remaining parts taken from reference TRBV7-6 and TRBJ2-2, reads GAGVSQSPRYKVTKRGQDVALRCDPISGHVSLYWYRQALGQGPEFLTYFNYEAQQDKSGLPNDRFSAERPEGSISTLTIQRTEQRDSAMYRCASSLGQGDAGELFFGEGSRLTVL.

For the CDR3, the DNA is TGCGCCAGCAGGACAGGGGGCGAGCACACTGAAGCTTTCTTT. It specifies CASRTGGEHTEAFF. The genes are TRBV4-1 and TRBJ1-1, with 10 bases fitting TRBD1. The CDR3 runs to 14 residues. Losses at the gene ends were 6 bases for V and 3 bases for J; bases not matched to a gene: 4. CDR1 is MGHRA, CDR2 YSYEKL, per germline.

The V and J genes are TRBV10-3 and TRBJ2-7; D possibly corresponds to TRBD2 (6 bases). The CDR3 length is 14 residues. Trimming left V 3 bases short and J 5 bases short, with 14 bases between. Germline V CDR1 and CDR2: ENHRY, SYGVKD. CDR3 DNA sequence: TGTGCCATCAGTGATCGACTAGAGGGCGACGAGCAGTACTTC. The encoded protein is CAISDRLEGDEQYF.

The gene calls are TRBV13 and TRBJ1-1, with no clear D. CDR1 is PRHDT, CDR2 FYEKMQ, per germline (reference sequence). Trimming pared 4 bases from V and 6 bases from J, leaving 15 bases between. The CDR3 has 14 residues. In DNA form, the CDR3 reads TGTGCCAGCAGCTCATATTCCAGAAGTTCTGAAGCTTTCTTT. It specifies CASSSYSRSSEAFF. Full variable domain (outside the CDR3, taken from reference TRBV13 and TRBJ1-1): AAGVIQSPRHLIKEKRETATLKCYPIPRHDTVYWYQQGPGQDPQFLISFYEKMQSDKGSIPDRFSAQQFSDYHSELNMSSLELGDSALYFCASSSYSRSSEAFFGQGTRLTVV.

The chain is built from TRBV19 and TRBJ1-6; D not certain. In germline, CDR1 is LNHDA, CDR2 SQIVND (reference sequence). V lost 3 bases to trimming and J lost 7 bases, with 7 bases between them. This CDR3 has 13 amino acids. The CDR3 coding sequence is TGTGCCAGTAGTATCCCAGGCAATTCACCCCTCCACTTT. Its protein is CASSIPGNSPLHF.

The chain joins TRBV25-1 to TRBJ1-3, with 7 bases identical to TRBD1. V lost 7 bases to trimming and J lost 5 bases; unmatched junction nucleotides: 5. CDR1 and CDR2 from the germline V gene are MGHDK and SYGVNS. CDR3 length equals 13 residues. CDR3 amino acids: CASKGQARNTIYF. In nucleotides, the CDR3 is TGTGCCAGCAAAGGACAGGCGCGAAACACCATATATTTT.

This clone has only a few counts. This sequence joins TRBV6-6 and TRBJ1-4, with 8 bases that match TRBD1. This CDR3 spans 15 amino acids. Germline V gene sequence: CDR1 MNHNY, CDR2 SVGAGI (reference sequence). The ends lost 5 bases at V and 4 bases at J; junction bases unmatched: 6. The CDR3 region has the DNA TGTGCCAGCAGTCCCTGGACAGGGAATAATGAAAAACTGTTTTTT. Protein product: CASSPWTGNNEKLFF.

This clone has just a few counts. V and J are TRBV27 and TRBJ1-1; TRBD1 is a possible D gene (5 bases). V lost 6 bases to trimming and J lost 7 bases, with 18 bases between them. The V gene's germline CDR1 is MNHEY and CDR2 SMNVEV (reference sequence). The CDR3 sequence is 14 residues long. CDR3 sequence reads: CASRLQGLNREAFF. In nucleotides, the CDR3 is TGTGCCAGCAGACTCCAGGGCTTGAACCGTGAAGCTTTCTTT.

V gene TRBV20-1 combines with J gene TRBJ1-4; D is ambiguous. Trimming removed 6 bases at V and 0 bases at J, with 2 bases between. The germline V gene has CDR1 DFQATT and CDR2 SNEGSKA (reference sequence). This CDR3 is built from 11 residues. For the CDR3, the DNA is TGCAGTGCCACAACTAATGAAAAACTGTTTTTT. This translates into CSATTNEKLFF.

The J gene is TRBJ1-2, the V gene TRBV10-2; 11 bases are shared with TRBD1. The CDR3 contains 14 residues. With V trimmed by 5 bases and J by 8 bases, 7 bases remained unmatched. Germline V gene sequence: CDR1 WSHSY, CDR2 SAAADI. In DNA, the CDR3 is TGCGCCAGCAGTCCGGGACAGGGGGTCGGAGGCTACACCTTC. It translates to CASSPGQGVGGYTF.

The chain combines TRBV11-3 with TRBJ2-5; D gene unclear. This CDR3 region has 12 residues. Germline loops: CDR1 SGHNT, CDR2 YENEEA. Between the trimmed V and J ends, which lost 2 bases and 3 bases, there was a span of 4 bases. The CDR3 nucleotides are TGTGCCAGCAGCTTAAACAAAGAGACCCAGTACTTC. Translating it yields CASSLNKETQYF.

The rearrangement joins TRBV5-4 to TRBJ2-5; TRBD2 agrees at 15 bases. The CDR3 totals 17 residues. The germline gives CDR1 SGHNT, CDR2 YYREEE (reference sequence). V shed 3 bases, J shed 5 bases, and the junction held 8 bases outside the gene matches. The CDR3 reads CASSSGLAGGPRETQYF. DNA of the CDR3: TGTGCCAGCAGCTCTGGACTAGCGGGAGGGCCGCGGGAGACCCAGTACTTC.

The chain recombines TRBV5-1 with TRBJ1-5; D ambiguous. The CDR3 extends over 14 amino acids. V gave up 0 bases and J gave up 7 bases, with 11 bases separating them. Per germline, CDR1 SGHRS and CDR2 YFSETQ. CDR3 protein: CASSLAAGGQPQHF. The CDR3 bases are TGCGCCAGCAGCTTGGCGGCGGGAGGGCAGCCCCAGCATTTT.